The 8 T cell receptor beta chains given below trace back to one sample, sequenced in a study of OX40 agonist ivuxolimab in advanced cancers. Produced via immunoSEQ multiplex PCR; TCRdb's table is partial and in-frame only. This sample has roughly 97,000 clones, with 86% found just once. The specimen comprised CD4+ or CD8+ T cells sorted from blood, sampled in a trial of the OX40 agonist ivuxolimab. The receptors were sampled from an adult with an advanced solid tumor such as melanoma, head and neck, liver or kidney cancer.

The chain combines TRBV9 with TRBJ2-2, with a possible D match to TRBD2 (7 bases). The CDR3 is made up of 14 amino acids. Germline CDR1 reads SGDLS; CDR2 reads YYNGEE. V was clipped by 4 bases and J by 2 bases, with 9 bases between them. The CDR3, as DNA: TGTGCCAGCAGCAGGGGGGGAAACACCGGGGAGCTGTTTTTT. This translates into CASSRGGNTGELFF.

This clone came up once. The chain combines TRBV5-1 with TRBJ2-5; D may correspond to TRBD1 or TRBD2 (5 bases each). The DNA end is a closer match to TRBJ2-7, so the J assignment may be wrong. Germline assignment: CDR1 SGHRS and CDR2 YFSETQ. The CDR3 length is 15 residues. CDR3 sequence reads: CASSFNPGRGYEQYF. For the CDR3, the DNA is TGCGCCAGCAGCTTCAACCCGGGACGGGGCTACGAGCAGTACTTC.

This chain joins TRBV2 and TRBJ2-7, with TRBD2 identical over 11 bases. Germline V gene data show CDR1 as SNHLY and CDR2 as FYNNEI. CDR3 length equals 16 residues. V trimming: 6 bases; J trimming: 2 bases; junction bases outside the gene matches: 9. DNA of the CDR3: TGTGCCAGCAGCGATCCGGGACTAGCGGCCCCCTACGAGCAGTACTTC. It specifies CASSDPGLAAPYEQYF. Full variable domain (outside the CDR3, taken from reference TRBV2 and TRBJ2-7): EPEVTQTPSHQVTQMGQEVILRCVPISNHLYFYWYRQILGQKVEFLVSFYNNEISEKSEIFDDQFSVERPDGSNFTLKIRSTKLEDSAMYFCASSDPGLAAPYEQYFGPGTRLTVT.

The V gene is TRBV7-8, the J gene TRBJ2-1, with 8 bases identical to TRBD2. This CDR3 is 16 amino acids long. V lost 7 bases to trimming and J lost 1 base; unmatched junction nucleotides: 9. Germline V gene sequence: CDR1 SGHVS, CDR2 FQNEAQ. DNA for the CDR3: TGTGCCAGCAACCCCGGGGGGGGATTATCCTACAATGAGCAGTTCTTC. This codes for CASNPGGGLSYNEQFF.

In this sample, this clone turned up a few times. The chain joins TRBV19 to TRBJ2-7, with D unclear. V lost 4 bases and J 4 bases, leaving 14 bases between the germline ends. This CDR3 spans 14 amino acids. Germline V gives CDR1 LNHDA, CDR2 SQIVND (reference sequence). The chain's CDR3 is CASSTAGEGYEQYF. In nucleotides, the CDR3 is TGTGCCAGTAGTACCGCTGGGGAAGGGTACGAGCAGTACTTC.

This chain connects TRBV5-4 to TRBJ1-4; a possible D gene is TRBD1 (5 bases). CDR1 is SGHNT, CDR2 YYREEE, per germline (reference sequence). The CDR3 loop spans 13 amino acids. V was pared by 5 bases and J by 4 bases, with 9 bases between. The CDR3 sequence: CASSDQGNEKLFF. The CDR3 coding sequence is TGTGCCAGCAGTGACCAGGGTAATGAAAAACTGTTTTTT.

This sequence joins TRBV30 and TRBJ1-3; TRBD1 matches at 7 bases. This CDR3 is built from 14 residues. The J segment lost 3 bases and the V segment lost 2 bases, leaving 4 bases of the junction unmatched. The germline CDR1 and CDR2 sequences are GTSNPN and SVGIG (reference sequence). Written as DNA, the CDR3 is TGTGCCTGGAGTAGGGGGGACAGTGGAAACACCATATATTTT. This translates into CAWSRGDSGNTIYF.

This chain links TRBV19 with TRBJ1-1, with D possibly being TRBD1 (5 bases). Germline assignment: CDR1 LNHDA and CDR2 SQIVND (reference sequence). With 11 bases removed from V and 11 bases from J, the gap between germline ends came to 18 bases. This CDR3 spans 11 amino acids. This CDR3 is CACRDRVYAFF. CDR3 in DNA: TGTGCCTGCCGGGACCGCGTGTATGCTTTCTTT.